This T cell receptor (beta chain) was found in a study of CD8 T cells in ankylosing spondylitis. The study's findings and limits: Past research had described some motif variants in reactive arthritis synovial fluid and blood. Significantly higher representation of disease-linked clones was reported for matched ankylosing spondylitis synovial fluid. Disease-linked clones had a CD8+ phenotype and relatively low frequency in peripheral blood.

This clonotype was observed many times. The antigen is unknown. Quantitative 5'-RACE with molecular barcodes generated TCR beta libraries. MiXCR, run by TCRdb on the 5' RACE reads, gives a single entry per CDR3 protein. The sample contains about 200,000 distinct CDR3 sequences, 9.5% to 15% of which appear only once. V was cut by 7 bases and J by 4 bases, with 13 bases left in between. The germline V gene has CDR1 SQVTM and CDR2 ANQGSEA. The CDR3 has 12 residues. This sequence was found in a male donor with ankylosing spondylitis or in good health (not recorded which). The chain has TRBV29-1 and TRBJ1-1; TRBD1 might be the D (5 bases). The source material was blood, either unsorted or a sorted T cell fraction (not recorded which). The CDR3 DNA is TGCAGCGCCTCAGGGTCGGGCACTGAAGCTTTCTTT. This codes for CSASGSGTEAFF.